The T cell receptor (beta chain) under discussion was sequenced for a study of blood T cell repertoires in COVID-19. Turning to the study itself: The United States, Italy and Spain provided the acute and convalescent COVID-19 samples. PBMCs, B-cell-depleted T cells, or T cells provided the cDNA or gDNA that made up the material.

Between the trimmed V and J ends, which lost 3 bases and 0 bases, there was a span of 13 bases. This CDR3 region has 16 residues. Germline assignment: CDR1 SGDLS and CDR2 YYNGEE. Those enrolled in Seattle joined during active infection and were followed longitudinally afterward. Original analysis: Estimates of nucleated cell counts were drawn from the amplification of reference gene primers. Method: immunoSEQ multiplex PCR; TCRdb's copy keeps in-frame clones and lacks some. V and J calls and clone size are as listed in that table; D and trimming were resolved from the DNA. This table holds roughly 240,000 clones, almost 85% found once.

The sequencing input was peripheral blood. This rearrangement joins TRBV9 to TRBJ1-3; maybe TRBD1 (6 bases). The sequence was collected from a man aged 45 to 65 with COVID-19, enrolled during active disease. CDR3 nucleotides: TGTGCCAGCAGCGCCGGACAGAGTAGCTCTGGAAACACCATATATTTT. Translating gives CASSAGQSSSGNTIYF.